The entry below gives a single T cell receptor beta chain sequence along with its context. The sample belongs to a study of blood T cell repertoires in COVID-19. On the study more broadly: Acute and convalescent COVID-19 specimens originated in the United States, Italy and Spain. Sample material is recorded as cDNA or gDNA derived from T cells, B-cell-depleted T cells, or PBMCs.

CDR1 is ENHRY and CDR2 is SYGVKD in the germline V gene. V was trimmed by 1 base and J by 2 bases, leaving 11 bases between them. The CDR3 spans 16 residues. Study processing details: The assay estimated nucleated cells by amplifying reference gene primers. Sequencing was performed with immunoSEQ multiplex PCR; in TCRdb, only in-frame clones are kept and a portion is missing. The DNA was the basis for D and trimming; V, J and clone size are from that table. The sample shows about 400,000 clones, around 86% of them seen only once. This TCR came from a woman in her thirties with active or convalescent COVID-19. The chain carries TRBV10-3 and TRBJ2-2; D perhaps matches TRBD1 (5 bases). What was sequenced was peripheral blood. CDR3 DNA: TGTGCCATCAGTGAGTGGCAACAGGTTAACACCGGGGAGCTGTTTTTT. It is translated as CAISEWQQVNTGELFF.